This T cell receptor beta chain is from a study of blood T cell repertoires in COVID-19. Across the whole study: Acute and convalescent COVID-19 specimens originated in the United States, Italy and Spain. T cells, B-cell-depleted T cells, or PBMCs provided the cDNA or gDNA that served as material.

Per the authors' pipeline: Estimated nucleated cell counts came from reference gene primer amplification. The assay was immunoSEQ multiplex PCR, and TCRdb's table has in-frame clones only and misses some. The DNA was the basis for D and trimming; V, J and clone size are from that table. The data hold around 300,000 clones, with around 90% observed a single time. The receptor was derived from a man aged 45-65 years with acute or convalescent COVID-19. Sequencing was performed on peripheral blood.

For the CDR3, the DNA is TGTGCCAGCACCCCAGCGGGCGGAAACATTCAGTACTTC. Its translation: CASTPAGGNIQYF. The chain carries TRBV2 and TRBJ2-4; possible D gene TRBD2, 6 bases. This CDR3 is 13 amino acids long. V lost 7 bases to trimming and J lost 6 bases, with 13 bases between them. Germline CDR1 reads SNHLY; CDR2 reads FYNNEI.